This TCR beta chain originates from a study of beta chain features in type 1 diabetes. The length of the CDR3 is 13 residues. Germline V gives CDR1 WSHSY, CDR2 SAAADI. Losses at the gene ends were 8 bases for V and 4 bases for J; bases not matched to a gene: 3. What was sequenced were expressed TCRB transcripts, since all of the isolated RNA had been reverse transcribed. Measured with immunoSEQ multiplex PCR; TCRdb has only the in-frame clones, and not every one. Of 120,000 or so clones listed, 15% to 20% are singletons. This clone appeared a few times. What it binds is unknown. Sampling consisted of one heparinised blood draw per donor, averaging around 120 mL. Study results and caveats: In all four CD4+ subsets, TCRB CDR3 length was significantly, moderately reduced in type 1 diabetes.

This chain joins TRBV10-2 and TRBJ2-5; TRBD2 agrees at 11 bases. Sequences were obtained from central memory CD4+ T cells from blood. The origin of this receptor is a man in his late teens or twenties with type 1 diabetes. CDR3 nucleotides: TGCGCCAGCGTGCTAGCGGGGGGAGAGACCCAGTACTTC. Protein sequence: CASVLAGGETQYF.